The 22 T cell receptor beta chains given below trace back to one sample, sequenced in a study of T cell repertoires in aging, cancer and after chemotherapy. Peripheral blood genomic DNA, not sorted cells or RNA, was the template. TRB rearrangements spanning V, D and J were amplified using mixed TRB-A/B primers. TCRdb re-called the multiplex PCR reads with MiXCR, one entry per CDR3 protein. The sample contains approximately 13,000 distinct CDR3 sequences, over 25% of which appear only once. Sequences were obtained from blood. The receptors were sampled from a human donor in good health.

This clonotype was seen only a few times. The rearrangement uses TRBV27 and TRBJ1-5; TRBD1 might be the D (5 bases). The CDR3 sequence is 14 residues long. Germline CDR1 MNHEY, CDR2 SMNVEV (reference sequence). Trimming took off 5 bases at V and 9 bases at J, with 17 bases between the two ends. The CDR3 reads CASSMEGVGVPQHF. The CDR3 DNA reads TGTGCCAGCAGTATGGAAGGGGTCGGGGTGCCCCAGCATTTT.

The chain joins TRBV4-2 to TRBJ1-1, with D possibly TRBD1 on 5 matching bases. Trimming shortened V by 5 bases and J by 1 base, and 11 bases separated the two germline ends. This CDR3 is 14 amino acids long. Germline lookup yields CDR1 LGHNA and CDR2 YNFKEQ. The CDR3 nucleotides are TGTGCCAGCAGCAACCAAGGGGAGAACACTGAAGCTTTCTTT. Encoded protein: CASSNQGENTEAFF.

This clonotype counts as medium-sized (0.01 to 0.1%). This chain connects TRBV7-2 to TRBJ2-7; D not certain. Per germline, CDR1 SGHTA and CDR2 FQGNSA. The CDR3 consists of 15 residues. The germline V and J ends were trimmed by 1 base and 2 bases, with 12 bases remaining between them. The CDR3 nucleotides read TGTGCCAGCAGCTTAGTTTCGGTCAATGCCTACGAGCAGTACTTC. It codes for CASSLVSVNAYEQYF.

In DNA form, the CDR3 reads TGTGCCAGCAGTTCCGGGTTAACATCTGGGGCCAACGTCCTGACTTTC. This sequence encodes CASSSGLTSGANVLTF. The chain couples TRBV27 to TRBJ2-6; D gene ambiguous. From germline, CDR1 is MNHEY and CDR2 SMNVEV (reference sequence). V lost 4 bases to trimming and J lost 1 base, with 11 bases between them. There are 16 residues in the CDR3.

The CDR3 loop is CASSPPGQGYDTEAFF. CDR3 nucleotides: TGTGCCAGCAGTCCCCCGGGACAGGGTTACGACACTGAAGCTTTCTTT. V and J are TRBV28 and TRBJ1-1; TRBD1 matches 9 bases. CDR1 and CDR2 from the germline V gene are MDHEN and SYDVKM. Trimming removed 5 bases from V and 3 bases from J; junction bases left unmatched: 10. The CDR3 runs to 16 residues.

The V and J genes are TRBV4-3 and TRBJ1-1; tentatively, D is TRBD1 (5 bases). Germline CDR1 is LGHNA and CDR2 is YSLEER. The CDR3 is made up of 14 amino acids. Trimming shortened V by 5 bases and J by 3 bases, and 13 bases separated the two germline ends. CDR3 sequence (DNA): TGCGCCAGCAGCACGCAGGGTAGGGACACTGAAGCTTTCTTT. Translated: CASSTQGRDTEAFF.

Relative to its sample, this clonotype is medium-sized (0.01 to 0.1%). The chain links TRBV7-2 to TRBJ2-4; tentative D call: TRBD1 (5 bases). This CDR3 comprises 12 residues. CDR1 is SGHTA, CDR2 FQGNSA, per germline. V lost 4 bases and J lost 6, with 7 bases in between. Here the CDR3 reads CASSSDRNIQYF. CDR3 bases: TGTGCCAGCAGCTCCGACAGAAACATTCAGTACTTC.

The CDR3 loop reads CASSLQIYEQYF. The CDR3 DNA sequence: TGTGCCAGCAGCTTGCAAATTTACGAGCAGTACTTC. The V and J genes are TRBV5-6 and TRBJ2-7; D is undetermined. V lost 1 base to trimming and J lost 4 bases, with 6 bases between them. From germline, CDR1 is SGHDT and CDR2 YYEEEE. The CDR3 is made up of 12 amino acids.

V usage is TRBV7-2 and J usage is TRBJ2-3, with TRBD2 as a possible D gene (6 bases). The ends were cut back, 6 bases at V and 6 bases at J, with 13 bases in the middle. Germline assignment: CDR1 SGHTA and CDR2 FQGNSA. The CDR3 consists of 13 residues. The CDR3 protein is CASSEARGDTQYF. DNA for the CDR3: TGTGCCAGCAGTGAAGCTCGGGGGGATACGCAGTATTTT.

This rearrangement joins TRBV4-3 to TRBJ2-7; 9 positions match TRBD1. Per the germline V gene, CDR1 is LGHNA and CDR2 is YSLEER. The CDR3 covers 15 residues. The V gene end was trimmed by 0 bases and the J gene end by 2 bases; junction bases not matched to a gene: 2. The CDR3 sequence is CASSQDRTGAYEQYV. DNA of the CDR3: TGCGCCAGCAGCCAAGATAGGACAGGGGCCTACGAGCAGTACGTC.

By sample share, this clonotype is medium-sized. The gene calls are TRBV6-5 and TRBJ1-3; D ambiguous. The CDR3 has 15 residues. In germline, CDR1 is MNHEY, CDR2 SVGAGI. V shed 5 bases and J shed 5 bases, with 16 bases lying between them. The CDR3, as DNA: TGTGCCAGCAGTCCCTCAGTGGTCAGGCGAAACACCATATATTTT. It is translated as CASSPSVVRRNTIYF.

This clonotype is categorized as medium-sized (0.01 to 0.1%). The gene calls are TRBV19 and TRBJ2-1; tentative D call: TRBD1 (6 bases). The ends were cut back, 5 bases at V and 0 bases at J, with 11 bases in the middle. This CDR3 comprises 15 residues. Per the germline V gene, CDR1 is LNHDA and CDR2 is SQIVND (reference sequence). The CDR3 nucleotides read TGTGCCAGTAGTCAGAACAGGGACTCCTACAATGAGCAGTTCTTC. This codes for CASSQNRDSYNEQFF.

The V gene is TRBV18, the J gene TRBJ2-2; TRBD2 matches 9 bases. The V gene's germline CDR1 is KGHSH and CDR2 LQKENI. The CDR3 loop spans 17 amino acids. Losses at the gene ends were 2 bases for V and 4 bases for J; bases not matched to a gene: 8. CDR3 coding DNA: TGTGCCAGCTCACCAGGAGTAGCGGGGGACCCCACCGGGGAGCTGTTTTTT. Protein sequence: CASSPGVAGDPTGELFF. The whole variable domain, remainder taken from reference TRBV18 and TRBJ2-2, is NAGVMQNPRHLVRRRGQEARLRCSPMKGHSHVYWYRQLPEEGLKFMVYLQKENIIDESGMPKERFSAEFPKEGPSILRIQQVVRGDSAAYFCASSPGVAGDPTGELFFGEGSRLTVL.

The rearrangement uses TRBV5-4 and TRBJ1-2; the D is unclear. The length of the CDR3 is 15 residues. Germline V gene data show CDR1 as SGHNT and CDR2 as YYREEE (reference sequence). Trimming left V 0 bases short and J 1 base short, with 10 bases between. The chain's CDR3 is CASSLEGRGNYGYTF. CDR3 nucleotide sequence: TGTGCCAGCAGCTTGGAAGGTCGGGGTAACTATGGCTACACCTTC.

This clonotype showed up just a few times. The chain joins TRBV5-4 to TRBJ1-1; D remains unclear. Germline CDR1 reads SGHNT; CDR2 reads YYREEE (reference sequence). This CDR3 has 14 residues. V lost 1 base, J lost 4 bases, and 11 bases lay in between. This chain's CDR3 is CASSLYHTGTEAFF. CDR3 bases: TGTGCCAGCAGCTTGTATCACACGGGCACTGAAGCTTTCTTT. Full variable domain (rest looked up from reference TRBV5-4 and TRBJ1-1): ETGVTQSPTHLIKTRGQQVTLRCSSQSGHNTVSWYQQALGQGPQFIFQYYREEENGRGNFPPRFSGLQFPNYSSELNVNALELDDSALYLCASSLYHTGTEAFFGQGTRLTVV.

In its sample, this clonotype was seen once. The chain joins TRBV18 to TRBJ2-7; weak D call: TRBD1 (6 bases). CDR1 and CDR2 (germline): KGHSH, LQKENI. CDR3 length: 14 amino acids. V dropped 3 bases and J dropped 0 bases, with 9 bases sitting between them. The CDR3 protein is CASSPNRDSYEQYV. CDR3 DNA sequence: TGTGCCAGCTCACCGAACAGGGACTCCTACGAGCAGTACGTC.

This clonotype was detected once. The final CDR3 position lacks the conserved phenylalanine or tryptophan, pointing to a likely read error. The chain carries TRBV7-9 and TRBJ1-1; TRBD1 aligns across 7 bases. CDR3 length equals 13 residues. The V segment lost 6 bases and the J segment 4 bases; nucleotides outside the gene matches: 5. Per the germline V gene, CDR1 is SEHNR and CDR2 is FQNEAQ (reference sequence). The CDR3 bases are TGTGCCAGCAGGTTCCAGGGGGGCACTGAAGCTTTCTCC. It translates to CASRFQGGTEAFS.

This chain joins TRBV27 and TRBJ1-2; 12 positions match TRBD1. Germline lookup yields CDR1 MNHEY and CDR2 SMNVEV (reference sequence). The junction had 6 bases not matched to a gene; V was cut back by 3 bases and J by 7 bases. This CDR3 is 15 amino acids long. CDR3 region: CASSLGQGAIRGYTF. The CDR3 DNA sequence: TGTGCCAGCAGTTTGGGACAGGGGGCGATTCGTGGCTACACCTTC.

For this clonotype: Since a much larger clone is just one base distant, this may be a read error. V is TRBV7-2 and J is TRBJ1-3; 12 bases are shared with TRBD1. After removal of 2 bases from V and 4 bases from J, the junction contained 6 bases not matched to a gene. The CDR3 contains 17 residues. Germline loops: CDR1 SGHTA, CDR2 FQGNSA. The chain's CDR3 is CASSLSGTGGVGNTIYF. In DNA form, the CDR3 reads TGTGCCAGCAGCTTATCCGGGACAGGGGGCGTAGGAAACACCATATATTTT. Drawing the rest from reference TRBV7-2 and TRBJ1-3, the complete variable domain is GAGVSQSPSNKVTEKGKDVELRCDPISGHTALYWYRQSLGQGLEFLIYFQGNSAPDKSGLPSDRFSAERTGGSVSTLTIQRTQQEDSAVYLCASSLSGTGGVGNTIYFGEGSWLTVV.

This chain connects TRBV11-2 to TRBJ2-7; 10 nucleotides agree with TRBD2. Per the germline V gene, CDR1 is SGHAT and CDR2 is FQNNGV. The V and J ends lost 2 bases and 6 bases, in that order; junction bases with no gene match: 13. There are 17 residues in the CDR3. In nucleotides, the CDR3 is TGTGCCAGCAGCTTAAGGGTAGCGGGGGGACCGGGAGGCGAGCAGTACTTC. Translated: CASSLRVAGGPGGEQYF.

The chain combines TRBV5-5 with TRBJ2-7; D is possibly TRBD1 or TRBD2 (5 bases each). Trimming removed 3 bases at V and 6 bases at J, with 19 bases between. Germline V gene lookup returns CDR1 SGHKS and CDR2 YYEKEE (reference sequence). CDR3 length: 15 amino acids. The CDR3 DNA reads TGTGCCAGCAGCTCTTCGGGTACTCCCGGGGCCGAGCAGTACTTC. Its translation: CASSSSGTPGAEQYF.

This clonotype has more than one count but fewer than ten. V is TRBV20-1 and J is TRBJ1-5; D remains unclear. The germline V gene has CDR1 DFQATT and CDR2 SNEGSKA (reference sequence). The V end lost 1 base, the J end lost 4 bases, and 5 bases lay between the germline ends. The CDR3 sequence is 12 residues long. CDR3 bases: TGCAGTGCTAGAGCGGGGAATCAGCCCCAGCATTTT. This sequence encodes CSARAGNQPQHF.